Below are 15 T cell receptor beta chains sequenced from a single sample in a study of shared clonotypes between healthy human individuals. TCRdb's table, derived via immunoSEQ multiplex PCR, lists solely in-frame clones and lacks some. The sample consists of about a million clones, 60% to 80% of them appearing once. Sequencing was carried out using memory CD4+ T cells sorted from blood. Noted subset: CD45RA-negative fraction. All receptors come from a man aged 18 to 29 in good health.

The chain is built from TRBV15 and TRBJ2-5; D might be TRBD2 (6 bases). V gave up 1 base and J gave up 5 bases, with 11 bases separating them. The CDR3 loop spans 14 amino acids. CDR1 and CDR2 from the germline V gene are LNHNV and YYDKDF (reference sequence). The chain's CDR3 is CATSRAGVRETQYF. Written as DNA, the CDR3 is TGTGCCACCAGCAGAGCGGGGGTTAGGGAGACCCAGTACTTC.

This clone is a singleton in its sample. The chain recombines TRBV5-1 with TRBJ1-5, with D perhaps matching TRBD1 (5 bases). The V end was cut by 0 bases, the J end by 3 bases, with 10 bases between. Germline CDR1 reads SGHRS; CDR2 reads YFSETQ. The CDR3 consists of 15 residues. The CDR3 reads CASSLVPGNNQPQHF. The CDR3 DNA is TGCGCCAGCAGCTTGGTTCCAGGGAACAATCAGCCCCAGCATTTT.

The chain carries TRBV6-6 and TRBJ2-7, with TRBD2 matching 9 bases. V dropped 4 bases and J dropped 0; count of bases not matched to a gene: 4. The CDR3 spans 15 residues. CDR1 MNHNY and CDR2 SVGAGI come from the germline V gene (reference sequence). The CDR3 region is CASSFSGRSSYEQYF. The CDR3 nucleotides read TGTGCCAGCAGTTTCAGCGGGAGGAGCTCCTACGAGCAGTACTTC.

CDR3 nucleotides: TGCGCCAGCAGCTTAACAGGGTTTGACTCCTATAATTCACCCCTCCACTTT. The encoded protein is CASSLTGFDSYNSPLHF. The genes are TRBV5-1 and TRBJ1-6; perhaps TRBD1 as D (6 bases). CDR1 is SGHRS and CDR2 is YFSETQ in the germline V gene. V lost 2 bases and J 0 bases, leaving 12 bases between the germline ends. The CDR3 is 17 amino acids.

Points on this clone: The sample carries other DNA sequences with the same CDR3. CDR3 nucleotides: TGTGCCATCAGTCGGGACGGACAAGAGACCCAGTACTTC. This encodes CAISRDGQETQYF. The chain couples TRBV10-3 to TRBJ2-5, with D perhaps assigned TRBD1 or TRBD2 (5 bases each). Germline V CDR1 and CDR2: ENHRY, SYGVKD. Trimming took off 5 bases at V and 2 bases at J, with 9 bases between the two ends. This CDR3 is built from 13 residues.

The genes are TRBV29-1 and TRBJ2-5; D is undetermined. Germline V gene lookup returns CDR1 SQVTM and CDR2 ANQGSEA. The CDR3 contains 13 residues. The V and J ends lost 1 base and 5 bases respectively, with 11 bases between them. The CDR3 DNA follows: TGCAGCGTTGAAGTGGCAGTTGGCGAGACCCAGTACTTC. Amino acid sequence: CSVEVAVGETQYF.

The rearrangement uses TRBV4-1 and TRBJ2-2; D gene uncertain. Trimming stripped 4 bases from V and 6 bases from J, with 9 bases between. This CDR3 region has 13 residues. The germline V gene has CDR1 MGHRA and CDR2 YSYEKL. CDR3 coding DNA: TGCGCCAGCAGCCGGGAATTTGCCGGGGAGCTGTTTTTT. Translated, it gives CASSREFAGELFF.

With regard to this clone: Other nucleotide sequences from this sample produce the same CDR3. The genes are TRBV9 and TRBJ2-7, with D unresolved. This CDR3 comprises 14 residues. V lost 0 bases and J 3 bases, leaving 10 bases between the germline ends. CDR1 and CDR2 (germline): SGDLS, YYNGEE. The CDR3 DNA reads TGTGCCAGCAGCGTAGACCCCGCCGGCTACGAGCAGTACTTC. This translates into CASSVDPAGYEQYF.

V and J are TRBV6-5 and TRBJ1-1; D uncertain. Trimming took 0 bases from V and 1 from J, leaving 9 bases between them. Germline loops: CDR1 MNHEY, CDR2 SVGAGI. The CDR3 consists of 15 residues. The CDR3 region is CASSYSVAGNTEAFF. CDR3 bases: TGTGCCAGCAGTTACTCAGTCGCAGGGAACACTGAAGCTTTCTTT.

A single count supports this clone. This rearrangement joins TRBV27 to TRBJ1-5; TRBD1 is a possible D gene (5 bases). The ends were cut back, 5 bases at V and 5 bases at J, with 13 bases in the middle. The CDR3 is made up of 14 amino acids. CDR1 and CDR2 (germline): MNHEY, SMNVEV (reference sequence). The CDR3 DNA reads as TGTGCCAGCAGTCCGGGGACGCGGGATCAGCCCCAGCATTTT. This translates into CASSPGTRDQPQHF.

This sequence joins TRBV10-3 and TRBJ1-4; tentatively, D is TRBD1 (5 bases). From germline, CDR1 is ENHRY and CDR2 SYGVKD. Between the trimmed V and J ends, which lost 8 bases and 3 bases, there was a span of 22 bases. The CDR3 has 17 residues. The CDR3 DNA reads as TGTGCCATCTCCGGTGGGAGGGGAGAGGAATCTAATGAAAAACTGTTTTTT. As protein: CAISGGRGEESNEKLFF.

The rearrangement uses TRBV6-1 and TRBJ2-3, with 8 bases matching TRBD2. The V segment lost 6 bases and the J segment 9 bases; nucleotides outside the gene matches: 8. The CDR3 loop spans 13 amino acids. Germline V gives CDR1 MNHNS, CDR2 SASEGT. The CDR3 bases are TGTGCCAGCAGGGGGACTAGTGGGTGGACGCAGTATTTT. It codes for CASRGTSGWTQYF.

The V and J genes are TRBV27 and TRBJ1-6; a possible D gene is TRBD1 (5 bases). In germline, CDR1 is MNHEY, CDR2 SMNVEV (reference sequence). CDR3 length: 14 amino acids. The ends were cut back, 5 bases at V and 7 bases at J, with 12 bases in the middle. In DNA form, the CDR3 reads TGTGCCAGCAGTCCCCCAGGGACGAATTCACCCCTCCACTTT. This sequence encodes CASSPPGTNSPLHF.

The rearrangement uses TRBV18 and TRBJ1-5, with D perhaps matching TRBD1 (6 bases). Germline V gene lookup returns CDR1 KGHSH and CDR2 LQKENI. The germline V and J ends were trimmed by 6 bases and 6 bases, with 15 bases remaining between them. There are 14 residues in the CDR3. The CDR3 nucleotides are TGTGCCAGCTCGCCTAGCCAGGGGAGTCAGCCCCAGCATTTT. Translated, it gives CASSPSQGSQPQHF.

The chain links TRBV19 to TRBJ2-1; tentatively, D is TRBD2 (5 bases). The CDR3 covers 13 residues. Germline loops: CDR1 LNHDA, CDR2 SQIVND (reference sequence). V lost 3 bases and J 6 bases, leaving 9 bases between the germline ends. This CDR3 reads CASSIQRFNEQFF. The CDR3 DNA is TGTGCCAGTAGTATCCAGCGGTTCAATGAGCAGTTCTTC.